The clone carrying this TCR beta chain was detected only once. Its specificity is unknown. A much larger clone is a single base away; this may be a read error. Germline CDR1 SGHTA, CDR2 FQGNSA. The V and J ends lost 5 bases and 1 base respectively, with 14 bases between them. CDR3 length equals 15 residues. These data belong to a study of T cells after yellow fever vaccination. Study summary: Low-cell-number fractions underwent preparation using SMART-Seq v4 Ultra Low Input.

It was through 5'RACE template switching that TCR cDNA was made, with a universal primer site and UMIs added. TCRdb passed the 5' RACE reads through MiXCR, listing each CDR3 protein once. Among 450,000 to 650,000 distinct CDR3 sequences listed, roughly 14% were seen once. General study findings and limits: A minor fraction of clonotypes spanned both CD4 and CD8 compartments.

The receptor was derived from a man aged 30 to 45 who received the YFV17D yellow fever vaccine. Specimen: PBMCs, collected on the day of the yellow fever booster vaccination. The chain couples TRBV7-2 to TRBJ1-1; D ambiguous. DNA for the CDR3: TGTGCCAGCAGCCCGCAGACCCTATCGAACACTGAAGCTTTCTTT. The encoded protein is CASSPQTLSNTEAFF.